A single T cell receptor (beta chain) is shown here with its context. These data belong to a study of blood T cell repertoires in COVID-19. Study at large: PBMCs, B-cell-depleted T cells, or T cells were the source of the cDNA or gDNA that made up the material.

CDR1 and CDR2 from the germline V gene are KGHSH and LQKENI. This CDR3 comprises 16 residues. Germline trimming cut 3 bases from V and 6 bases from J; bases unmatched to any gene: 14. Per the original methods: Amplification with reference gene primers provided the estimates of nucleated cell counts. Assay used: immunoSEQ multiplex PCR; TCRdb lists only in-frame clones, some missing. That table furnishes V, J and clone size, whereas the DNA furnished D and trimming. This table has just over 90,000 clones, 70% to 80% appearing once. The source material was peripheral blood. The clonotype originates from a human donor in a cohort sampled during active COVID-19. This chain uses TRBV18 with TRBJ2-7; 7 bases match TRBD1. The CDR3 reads CASSPIGRQGFGEQYF. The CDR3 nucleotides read TGTGCCAGCTCACCGATTGGACGACAGGGTTTTGGCGAGCAGTACTTC.